This T cell receptor beta chain originates from a study of blood T cell repertoires in COVID-19 (dated by TCRdb to the early 2020s). Background on the whole study: Collaborator samples came from the United States, Italy and Spain and covered acute and convalescent phases of COVID-19. The dataset comprised deeply sampled blood TCRbeta repertoires from subjects exposed to, actively infected with, or recovered from COVID-19. The repertoires were released in a freely available public database meant as a resource for research on the immune response to SARS-CoV-2. The prospective study material was composed of cDNA or gDNA derived from T cells, B-cell-depleted T cells, or PBMCs. Where available, HLA class I and class II types were obtained from metadata supplied by the sample provider rather than from assay-based typing. Nearly every sample came with metadata listing a de-identified subject ID, COVID-19 status, age in years and sex. The samples were drawn from the first 160 participants of the ongoing ImmuneRACE study and from 1,254 subjects provided by 6 global collaborators. Points the paper makes about the study in general: The quantity of clinical and demographic metadata differed by source and by participant and was supplied without curation.

From the cysteine up to the phenylalanine, the CDR3 has a length of 13 residues. The DNA shown is the 39-base CDR3, in frame from base 1. V lost 5 bases and J lost 7 bases; the stretch between them is 12 bases long. CDR1 MNHNS and CDR2 SASEGT are derived from the germline V gene. Points on this clone: It has no known antigen specificity. No base quality values were provided; no much bigger clone lies one nucleotide off.

TCRbeta CDR3 regions were amplified from genomic DNA by means of the immunoSEQ Assay, a bias-controlled multiplex PCR. The study's own analysis went as follows. Within the assay, amplification of reference gene primers was used to estimate how many nucleated cells each sample contained. To quantify the absolute abundance of each unique TCRbeta CDR3 rearrangement, sequence reads were collapsed and filtered. For each sample, productive Simpson clonality was calculated by taking the square root of Simpson's diversity index across productive rearrangements. TCRdb re-hosts the immuneACCESS table, in-frame sequences only. Its copies lack some clones; in the studies checked, an unresolved V gene accounts for under half of them, and the cause for the rest is not known. The V and J calls and clone size are taken from that table; D and trimming were inferred from the DNA. Across this sample there are roughly 110,000 clones, with about 85% seen only once. The leading ten clones occupy about 13% of the sample.

Whole blood was collected in K2EDTA tubes by collaborating institutions according to the institutions' own protocols. For TCRbeta analysis, collaborator samples were shipped as frozen whole blood, as isolated PBMCs, or as DNA extracted from either sample type. This chain joins TRBV6-1 to TRBJ2-1, and TRBD2 may be the D gene, going by 5 matching bases. Sequencing used peripheral blood. The sequence was obtained from a human donor in a cohort sampled during active COVID-19. The DNA sequence is TGTGCCAGCAGTTTTGACTACAGAAATGAGCAGTTCTTC. This yields the protein CASSFDYRNEQFF.